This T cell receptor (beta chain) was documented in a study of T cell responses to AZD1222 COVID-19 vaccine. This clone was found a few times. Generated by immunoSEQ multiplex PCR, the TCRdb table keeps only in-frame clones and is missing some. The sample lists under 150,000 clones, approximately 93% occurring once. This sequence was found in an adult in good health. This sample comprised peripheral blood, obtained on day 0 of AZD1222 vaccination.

CDR3 region: CSVATSGYEQYF. CDR3 DNA: TGCAGCGTTGCCACCTCGGGGTACGAGCAGTACTTC. V is TRBV29-1 and J is TRBJ2-7, with a possible D match to TRBD2 (5 bases). The V end was cut by 4 bases, the J end by 4 bases, with 11 bases between. CDR1 SQVTM and CDR2 ANQGSEA come from the germline V gene. CDR3 length: 12 residues.